The 21 T cell receptor beta chains reported below all come from one sample, sequenced in a study of T cell repertoires in cytomegalovirus infection. TCRdb re-called the reads through MiXCR, storing one row per CDR3 protein. The table lists 500,000 to 600,000 distinct CDR3 sequences, approximately 17% of them singletons. What was sequenced was CD8+ T cells from PBMCs. The receptors were sampled from a human donor in good health (CMV status not recorded). Some clones in this sample may be carry-over from other donors' samples.

Many counts were recorded for this clonotype. The V call is TRBV15, the J call TRBJ1-4; D not resolved. The CDR3 length is 16 residues. V was cut by 3 bases and J by 2 bases, with 13 bases left in between. The germline V gene has CDR1 LNHNV and CDR2 YYDKDF (reference sequence). This chain's CDR3 is CATSSALSGTNEKLFF. The CDR3 DNA is TGTGCCACCAGCAGCGCCTTGAGCGGCACTAATGAAAAACTGTTTTTT.

The V call is TRBV15, the J call TRBJ2-7; TRBD1 matches 7 bases. J was trimmed by 2 bases and V by 1 base; bases with no gene match: 5. Germline V gene data show CDR1 as LNHNV and CDR2 as YYDKDF (reference sequence). CDR3 length equals 15 residues. The CDR3, as DNA: TGTGCCACCAGCAGAGGTGCGACAGGGACCTACGAGCAGTACTTC. This gives the protein CATSRGATGTYEQYF.

The chain links TRBV20-1 to TRBJ2-3, with D possibly TRBD2 on 5 matching bases. V shed 5 bases and J shed 0 bases, with 18 bases lying between them. Per the germline V gene, CDR1 is DFQATT and CDR2 is SNEGSKA (reference sequence). CDR3 length equals 16 residues. CDR3 bases: TGCAGTGCTCTCGAGAGGGCGGGTCCGAGCACAGATACGCAGTATTTT. This sequence encodes CSALERAGPSTDTQYF.

There are many counts of this clonotype. The chain couples TRBV7-8 to TRBJ1-3; unclear D gene. CDR1 and CDR2 from the germline V gene are SGHVS and FQNEAQ. Trimming cost V 3 bases and J 4 bases, with 10 bases left between them. CDR3 size: 14 residues. Here the CDR3 reads CASSFRPLGNTIYF. CDR3 DNA sequence: TGTGCCAGCAGCTTCCGACCCCTGGGAAACACCATATATTTT.

This clonotype was seen more than once but under ten times. The chain employs TRBV4-1 and TRBJ1-2; 7 bases map to TRBD1. Germline trimming cut 6 bases from V and 6 bases from J; bases unmatched to any gene: 7. This CDR3 has 13 residues. Germline assignment: CDR1 MGHRA and CDR2 YSYEKL. The CDR3 loop is CASSYGGGDGYTF. CDR3 DNA: TGCGCCAGCAGTTACGGAGGGGGCGATGGCTACACCTTC.

This clonotype was counted at least ten times. The rearrangement joins TRBV2 to TRBJ2-1, with a possible D match to TRBD2 (6 bases). The CDR3 sequence is 15 residues long. V lost 4 bases to trimming and J lost 2 bases, with 12 bases between them. Germline CDR1 and CDR2: SNHLY and FYNNEI. This chain's CDR3 is CASSGGELAYNEQFF. In nucleotides, the CDR3 is TGTGCCAGCAGTGGGGGGGAATTGGCCTACAATGAGCAGTTCTTC.

This rearrangement joins TRBV13 to TRBJ2-5; no reliable D call. V lost 5 bases to trimming and J lost 2 bases, with 12 bases between them. The CDR3 covers 14 residues. Looked up from germline, CDR1 is PRHDT and CDR2 is FYEKMQ (reference sequence). The CDR3 reads CASSGRTRQETQYF. As DNA, the CDR3 is TGTGCCAGCAGCGGCAGGACCCGGCAAGAGACCCAGTACTTC.

The V call is TRBV27, the J call TRBJ2-7; the D gene could be TRBD1 or TRBD2 (5 bases each). Germline CDR1 reads MNHEY; CDR2 reads SMNVEV (reference sequence). The CDR3 is 12 amino acids. Deletions cut 10 bases from V and 2 bases from J, with 12 bases between. CDR3 bases: TGTGCCACCCTGGGGGAAACCTACGAGCAGTACTTC. Its translation is CATLGETYEQYF.

This clonotype has a handful of counts. The rearrangement uses TRBV28 and TRBJ2-1; D gene ambiguous. V was clipped by 3 bases and J by 6 bases, with 12 bases between them. Germline V gene lookup returns CDR1 MDHEN and CDR2 SYDVKM. The CDR3 is made up of 14 amino acids. The CDR3 sequence: CASSFLAPINEQFF. The CDR3, as DNA: TGTGCCAGCAGTTTTCTGGCCCCCATCAATGAGCAGTTCTTC.

To note about this clonotype: Since a much larger clone is just one base distant, this may be a read error. Since the CDR3 does not end with the conserved phenylalanine or tryptophan, this likely comes from a read error. CDR3 sequence reads: CASRGGTPNEQFL. The DNA of the CDR3 is TGTGCCAGCAGAGGGGGGACCCCTAATGAGCAGTTCTTA. This chain uses TRBV27 with TRBJ2-1; D is tentatively TRBD1 or TRBD2 (6 bases each). CDR3 length: 13 residues. Trimming shortened V by 6 bases and J by 7 bases, and 13 bases separated the two germline ends. The germline gives CDR1 MNHEY, CDR2 SMNVEV (reference sequence).

The chain joins TRBV12-3 or TRBV12-4 to TRBJ1-1; 8 nucleotides line up with TRBD1. This CDR3 contains 14 residues. V shed 11 bases and J 2 bases; nucleotides not matched to a gene: 10. The CDR3 region is CAGQAGQANTEAFF. CDR3 DNA sequence: TGTGCCGGACAGGCGGGACAGGCTAACACTGAAGCTTTCTTT.

This clonotype was seen only a few times. V and J are TRBV6-2 or TRBV6-3 and TRBJ1-1; D gene ambiguous. Germline CDR1 reads MNHEY; CDR2 reads SVGEGT. Trimming removed 6 bases from V and 7 bases from J, with 12 bases in between. The CDR3 loop spans 12 amino acids. The CDR3 DNA sequence: TGTGCCAGCAGCTCTTGGGAATTTGAAGCTTTCTTT. It specifies CASSSWEFEAFF.

V is TRBV12-3 or TRBV12-4 and J is TRBJ1-4; possibly TRBD1 for D (6 bases). Trimming took off 2 bases at V and 7 bases at J, with 8 bases between the two ends. This CDR3 has 13 amino acids. CDR3 protein: CASSLTGSEKLFF. Here the CDR3 DNA reads TGTGCCAGCAGTTTAACAGGGAGTGAAAAACTGTTTTTT.

V gene TRBV13 combines with J gene TRBJ2-2, with D unclear. With 5 bases removed from V and 1 base from J, the gap between germline ends came to 11 bases. The CDR3 is 15 residues long. Per germline, CDR1 PRHDT and CDR2 FYEKMQ (reference sequence). For the CDR3, the DNA is TGTGCCAGCAGCCGGGCGACGGTGAACACCGGGGAGCTGTTTTTT. Translated, it gives CASSRATVNTGELFF.

This chain connects TRBV27 to TRBJ1-1; a possible D gene is TRBD1 (5 bases). Germline CDR1 and CDR2: MNHEY and SMNVEV (reference sequence). V shed 3 bases and J shed 6 bases, with 17 bases lying between them. This CDR3 contains 15 residues. The CDR3 nucleotides are TGTGCCAGCAGTTTTGGGGGATTGATGAATGCTGAAGCTTTCTTT. It yields the protein CASSFGGLMNAEAFF.

This clonotype was seen repeatedly, ten times or more. The rearrangement uses TRBV4-2 and TRBJ2-7; tentative D call: TRBD2 (6 bases). Germline loops: CDR1 LGHNA, CDR2 YNFKEQ. This CDR3 contains 16 residues. Trimming stripped 0 bases from V and 0 bases from J, with 12 bases between. The chain's CDR3 is CASSQDGGVDSYEQYF. In DNA form, the CDR3 reads TGTGCCAGCAGCCAAGACGGCGGGGTCGACTCCTACGAGCAGTACTTC.

This clonotype was seen many times. The rearrangement uses TRBV7-9 and TRBJ2-1, with D uncertain. The CDR3 is made up of 11 amino acids. V was cut by 7 bases and J by 6 bases, with 7 bases left in between. Looked up from germline, CDR1 is SEHNR and CDR2 is FQNEAQ (reference sequence). For the CDR3, the DNA is TGTGCCAGCAACCAAGGCAATGAGCAGTTCTTC. This translates into CASNQGNEQFF. The full variable domain, its missing parts supplied by reference TRBV7-9 and TRBJ2-1, is DTGVSQNPRHKITKRGQNVTFRCDPISEHNRLYWYRQTLGQGPEFLTYFQNEAQLEKSRLLSDRFSAERPKGSFSTLEIQRTEQGDSAMYLCASNQGNEQFFGPGTRLTVL.

This clonotype has only a few counts. The J gene is TRBJ2-3, the V gene TRBV7-9; D gene ambiguous. CDR1 SEHNR and CDR2 FQNEAQ come from the germline V gene (reference sequence). The CDR3 loop spans 15 amino acids. V lost 2 bases and J 5 bases, leaving 14 bases between the germline ends. CDR3 bases: TGTGCCAGCAGCTTACAGGTCTCCTCTGAAGATACGCAGTATTTT. Translating it yields CASSLQVSSEDTQYF.

This clonotype was seen many times. The CDR3, as DNA: TGTGCCAGCAGCTTCTTAGCGGAAGACTCCTACAATGAGCAGTTCTTC. Translating it yields CASSFLAEDSYNEQFF. This rearrangement joins TRBV7-2 to TRBJ2-1, with D perhaps matching TRBD2 (6 bases). The germline V and J ends were trimmed by 3 bases and 0 bases, with 12 bases remaining between them. The CDR3 has 16 amino acids. Germline CDR1 SGHTA, CDR2 FQGNSA.

This clonotype was picked up a small number of times. The chain carries TRBV6-1 and TRBJ2-1; 8 nucleotides align to TRBD1. After removal of 2 bases from V and 2 bases from J, the junction contained 14 bases not matched to a gene. The CDR3 sequence is 19 residues long. Looked up from germline, CDR1 is MNHNS and CDR2 is SASEGT. The CDR3 region is CASSEIGQGAWGTYNEQFF. CDR3 bases: TGTGCCAGCAGTGAAATAGGTCAGGGGGCCTGGGGCACCTACAATGAGCAGTTCTTC.

This clonotype showed up many times. J is TRBJ2-7 and V is TRBV6-5; D remains unclear. The CDR3 covers 14 residues. The germline gives CDR1 MNHEY, CDR2 SVGAGI. The V end lost 6 bases, the J end lost 4 bases, and 16 bases lay between the germline ends. DNA of the CDR3: TGTGCCAGCAGCGATACGAATAAACCTTACGAGCAGTACTTC. Encoded protein: CASSDTNKPYEQYF.